The sequence of this TCR beta chain was determined in a study of T cells after yellow fever vaccination. About the study: SMART-Seq v4 Ultra Low Input prepared libraries from low-cell fractions. Findings and limits, study-wide: Weaker overall, the secondary response nonetheless peaked faster (day 5 versus 15). The CD4 and CD8 compartments had a small share of their clonotypes in common. Repertoires sorted by FACS could include abundant clonotypes that are contaminants from the bulk population.

The table lists this clonotype with a few counts. Its target is not known. The germline CDR1 and CDR2 sequences are MNHNS and SASEGT. V lost 5 bases, J lost 4 bases, and 15 bases lay in between. This CDR3 has 15 residues. TCRdb processed the 5' RACE reads anew with MiXCR; each CDR3 protein has one entry. This sample yields a few hundred thousand distinct CDR3 sequences, of which approximately 8% are seen a single time; approximately 3.3% belongs to the top ten. The sequence came from a man in his late teens or twenties who received the YFV17D yellow fever vaccine. The sample in question was CD4+ T cells sorted from PBMCs, obtained 5 days after the yellow fever booster vaccination. The V and J genes are TRBV6-1 and TRBJ1-3; D call uncertain. This CDR3 reads CASSPRVTRGNTIYF. CDR3 DNA: TGTGCCAGCAGTCCTCGAGTCACGAGGGGAAACACCATATATTTT.